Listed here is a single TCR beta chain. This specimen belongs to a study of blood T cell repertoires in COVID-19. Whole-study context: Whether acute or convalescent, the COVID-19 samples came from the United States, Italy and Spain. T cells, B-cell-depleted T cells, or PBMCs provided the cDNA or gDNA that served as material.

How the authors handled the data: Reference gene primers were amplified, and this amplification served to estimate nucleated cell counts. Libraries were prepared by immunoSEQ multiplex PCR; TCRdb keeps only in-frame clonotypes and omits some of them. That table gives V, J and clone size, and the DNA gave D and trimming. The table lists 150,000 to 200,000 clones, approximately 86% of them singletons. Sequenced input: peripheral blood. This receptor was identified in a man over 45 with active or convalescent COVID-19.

The CDR3 region has the DNA TGTGCCAGCAGGACGGACAGCATGCGCAATCAGCCCCAGCATTTT. This sequence encodes CASRTDSMRNQPQHF. The gene calls are TRBV28 and TRBJ1-5, with D perhaps TRBD1 (6 bases). The CDR3 is 15 amino acids. CDR1 MDHEN and CDR2 SYDVKM come from the germline V gene. V dropped 6 bases and J dropped 2 bases, with 14 bases sitting between them.